The T cell receptor beta chain under discussion was sequenced for a study of sequential checkpoint blockade in melanoma. Overall study: Arm A got nivolumab then ipilimumab; arm B the reverse, 1:1. Both treatment sequences were followed by maintenance nivolumab.

With respect to this clone: An end of the junction does not agree with germline; a read error may underlie this.

The CDR3 runs to 12 residues. Germline assignment: CDR1 SGHTA and CDR2 FQGNSA. Repertoires were generated with immunoSEQ multiplex PCR, while TCRdb's copy carries only in-frame clones and drops some. Here the sample spans about 10,000 clones, approximately 80% being singletons. Treatment indicated: randomized to nivolumab then ipilimumab (arm A) or the reverse (arm B). No patient had prior DNA-damaging chemotherapy. Sorted cells were live CD3+CD8+, lacking CD19 and CD56, from PBMCs. The TCR originated in a human donor with melanoma. This specimen was CD8+ T cells sorted from blood (inferred from file names), taken from a patient given nivolumab and ipilimumab in sequence. The V call is TRBV7-2, the J call TRBJ2-7, with TRBD1 as a possible D gene (6 bases). The chain's CDR3 is CASSLLGAEQHF. The DNA for the CDR3 is TGTGCCAGCAGCTTATTGGGGGCCGAGCAGCACTTC.